This T cell receptor beta chain was sequenced during a study of T cell responses to AZD1222 COVID-19 vaccine. Findings and limits, study-wide: Females made up more of the donors, who were largely white British, and clonal diversity may have come out too low. Spike-specific TCR depth and breadth grew after two AZD1222 doses. Vaccine-associated CD4 TCRs ranged over spike, dominating at 160-218 and 743-854.

For this clone: Antigen: not known.

Libraries were prepared by immunoSEQ multiplex PCR; TCRdb keeps only in-frame clonotypes and omits some of them. The data hold roughly 82,000 clones, with 80% to 90% observed a single time. Trimming removed 3 bases from V and 2 bases from J, with 4 bases in between. The CDR3 extends over 12 amino acids. The chain joins TRBV12-3 or TRBV12-4 to TRBJ1-1; no clear D gene. Material: peripheral blood, obtained on day 0 of AZD1222 vaccination. The sequence was collected from an adult in good health. CDR3 region: CASSLGNTEAFF. The CDR3, as DNA: TGTGCCAGCAGTTTGGGAAACACTGAAGCTTTCTTT.